This T cell receptor (beta chain) was sequenced in a study of OX40 agonist ivuxolimab in advanced cancers. Turning to the study itself: Treatment of patients was with ivuxolimab, an agonistic anti-OX40 (CD134) antibody. Patients receiving dose escalation had hepatocellular carcinoma, melanoma, renal cell or head and neck cancer. Whole-study results and caveats: Some nonresponders likewise displayed low normalized T-cell clonal expansion.

This table comes from immunoSEQ multiplex PCR, and its TCRdb copy is limited to in-frame clones, with some not included. The table has roughly 60,000 clones, around 93% seen once; the top ten hold under 2%. A note on this clone: Antigen specificity is unknown.

Patients were ruled out by autoimmune disease history or systemic immunosuppression. The sequenced sample was CD4+ or CD8+ T cells sorted from blood, obtained in a trial of the OX40 agonist ivuxolimab. This receptor was obtained from an adult with an advanced solid tumor such as melanoma, head and neck, liver or kidney cancer.

The CDR3 DNA follows: TGTGCCAGCAATCGAGGAGAGACCCAGTACTTC. Amino acids: CASNRGETQYF. The rearrangement joins TRBV2 to TRBJ2-5; no clear D gene. Germline CDR1 reads SNHLY; CDR2 reads FYNNEI. The CDR3 is 11 amino acids. V shed 7 bases and J shed 4 bases, with 7 bases lying between them.